Listed below are T cell receptor beta chains from one sample, sequenced in a study of naive and memory T cell subsets. TCRdb ran MiXCR on the UMI-ligation and nested PCR reads and lists one entry per CDR3 protein. The sample consists of about 5,400 distinct CDR3 sequences, approximately 6.8% of them appearing once. The sequenced sample consisted of effector memory CD8+ T cells from blood. The receptors here all came from a human donor in good health. Both conserved end residues are part of each CDR3. The order of the fields is J gene, D gene, V gene, clone size, CDR3 protein, CDR3 DNA. D genes are given only for firm matches. Rows may omit the clone size; those that give it use once, few, many or a size class.

>TRBJ2-1|NA|TRBV2|many
CASSVSPTYNEQFF
TGTGCCAGCAGTGTGTCTCCCACATACAATGAGCAGTTCTTC
>TRBJ2-7|NA|TRBV20-1|few
CSARDSGEANEQYF
TGCAGTGCTAGAGATAGTGGAGAGGCCAACGAGCAGTACTTC
>TRBJ2-2|TRBD2|TRBV24-1|few
CATSGGSGSTGELFF
TGTGCCACCAGTGGCGGAAGCGGGAGTACCGGGGAGCTGTTTTTT
>TRBJ2-1|NA|TRBV20-1|many
CSAPPGRDYNEQFF
TGCAGTGCCCCCCCCGGAAGGGATTACAATGAGCAGTTCTTC
>TRBJ2-3|TRBD2|TRBV6-1|many
CASSELAGADTQYF
TGTGCCAGCAGTGAACTAGCGGGAGCAGATACGCAGTATTTT
>TRBJ2-2|TRBD1|TRBV6-2/TRBV6-3|few
CASSDRDRYTGELFF
TGTGCCAGCAGCGATCGGGACAGGTACACCGGGGAGCTGTTTTTT
>TRBJ2-5|NA|TRBV6-2/TRBV6-3|few
CASSSDYQETQYF
TGTGCCAGCAGTTCCGATTACCAAGAGACCCAGTACTTC
>TRBJ2-6|NA|TRBV4-2|many
CASSPRGGSGANVLTF
TGTGCCAGCAGCCCCAGAGGGGGGAGCGGGGCCAACGTCCTGACTTTC
>TRBJ2-3|TRBD2|TRBV20-1|few
CSARIGGSGRGGTADTQYF
TGCAGTGCTAGAATAGGTGGTAGCGGGAGGGGGGGCACAGCAGATACGCAGTATTTT
>TRBJ1-1|NA|TRBV27|few
CASSLQGLGTEAFF
TGTGCCAGCAGTTTACAGGGTCTGGGCACTGAAGCTTTCTTT
>TRBJ1-4|NA|TRBV4-1|medium-sized
CASREDGIQADEKLFF
TGCGCCAGCAGAGAAGACGGGATCCAGGCCGATGAAAAACTGTTTTTT
>TRBJ1-1|NA|TRBV6-2/TRBV6-3|few
CASSFSDLNTEAFF
TGTGCCAGCAGTTTCTCGGACCTTAACACTGAAGCTTTCTTT
>TRBJ1-1|NA|TRBV20-1|large
CSAQHGREGVTEAFF
TGCAGTGCCCAGCACGGCAGGGAAGGTGTCACTGAAGCTTTCTTT
>TRBJ2-1|NA|TRBV7-9|NA
CASSFGEVDEQFF
TGTGCCAGCAGTTTCGGTGAGGTCGATGAGCAGTTCTTC
>TRBJ2-1|NA|TRBV6-2/TRBV6-3|medium-sized
CASSSGTEHNEQFF
TGTGCCAGCAGTTCGGGGACGGAGCACAATGAGCAGTTCTTC
>TRBJ1-5|NA|TRBV6-2/TRBV6-3|medium-sized
CASSAGEGIQPQHF
TGTGCCAGCAGTGCCGGTGAGGGAATTCAGCCCCAGCATTTT
>TRBJ2-7|NA|TRBV7-9|NA
CASSFDTKYEQYF
TGTGCCAGCAGCTTCGACACGAAGTACGAGCAGTACTTC
>TRBJ2-5|NA|TRBV7-2|many
CASSLGRHQETQYF
TGTGCCAGCAGTCTGGGACGCCACCAAGAGACCCAGTACTTC
>TRBJ2-1|TRBD1|TRBV20-1|few
CSAETGGDSSEQFF
TGCAGTGCGGAGACAGGGGGCGACTCCAGTGAGCAGTTCTTC
>TRBJ2-6|NA|TRBV18|NA
CASSPDSPVKISGANVLTF
TGTGCCAGCTCACCGGACTCCCCGGTGAAGATATCTGGGGCCAACGTCCTGACTTTC
>TRBJ1-1|TRBD1|TRBV27|medium-sized
CASSPTRGDTEAFF
TGTGCCAGCAGTCCCACCAGGGGGGATACTGAAGCTTTCTTT
>TRBJ2-5|NA|TRBV20-1|many
CSARDGDVTQYF
TGCAGTGCTAGAGATGGAGATGTGACCCAGTACTTC
>TRBJ1-5|NA|TRBV6-2/TRBV6-3|large
CASSYGVDSNQPQHF
TGTGCCAGCAGTTACGGGGTCGATAGCAATCAGCCCCAGCATTTT
>TRBJ2-7|NA|TRBV23-1|many
CASSRREQTYEQYF
TGCGCCAGCAGTAGGAGGGAGCAAACCTACGAGCAGTACTTC
>TRBJ2-1|TRBD2|TRBV4-2|NA
CASSQAGGGPKDEQFF
TGTGCCAGCAGCCAAGCGGGGGGGGGGCCTAAGGATGAGCAGTTCTTC
>TRBJ2-3|NA|TRBV2|NA
CASGDGPSSADTQYF
TGTGCCAGCGGAGACGGGCCCTCTAGCGCAGATACGCAGTATTTT
>TRBJ2-7|TRBD1|TRBV6-2/TRBV6-3|many
CASSSGTEPYEQYF
TGTGCCAGCAGTTCCGGGACAGAGCCCTACGAGCAGTACTTC
>TRBJ2-7|NA|TRBV12-3/TRBV12-4|many
CASSLGTGFYEQYF
TGTGCCAGCAGTTTAGGAACAGGATTCTACGAGCAGTACTTC
>TRBJ1-2|NA|TRBV7-9|medium-sized
CASSFLSGDYGYTF
TGTGCCAGCAGCTTTCTTTCAGGGGACTATGGCTACACCTTC
>TRBJ2-5|TRBD1|TRBV20-1|few
CSAKGPNKPGQPELTQYF
TGCAGTGCTAAGGGACCGAACAAACCGGGACAGCCTGAGCTTACCCAGTACTTC
>TRBJ2-5|NA|TRBV9|many
CASSDRDHQETQYF
TGTGCCAGCAGCGATCGGGACCACCAAGAGACCCAGTACTTC
>TRBJ1-5|NA|TRBV28|few
CASSLIRGEGQPQHF
TGTGCCAGCAGCCTAATCAGGGGTGAGGGTCAGCCCCAGCATTTT
>TRBJ2-2|NA|TRBV28|few
CASSHHIPGAGELFF
TGTGCCAGCAGTCACCACATCCCGGGGGCCGGGGAGCTGTTTTTT
>TRBJ2-7|NA|TRBV6-2/TRBV6-3|few
CASSKPSGGDEQYF
TGTGCCAGCTCAAAGCCCAGTGGCGGCGACGAGCAGTACTTC
>TRBJ2-7|NA|TRBV27|NA
CASSLRVSYEQYF
TGTGCCAGCAGTTTAAGGGTCTCCTACGAGCAGTACTTC
>TRBJ1-6|TRBD1|TRBV6-1|many
CASSVGQGDNSPLHF
TGTGCCAGCAGTGTCGGACAGGGGGATAATTCACCCCTCCACTTT
>TRBJ1-5|NA|TRBV5-6|NA
CASSPRGNQPQHF
TGTGCCAGCAGCCCTAGGGGCAATCAGCCCCAGCATTTT
>TRBJ1-5|NA|TRBV6-1|many
CASSGDPRDTRYNQPQHF
TGTGCCAGCAGTGGAGACCCCCGGGACACCCGTTATAATCAGCCCCAGCATTTT
>TRBJ2-1|TRBD2|TRBV24-1|many
CATRGTSGSYNEQFF
TGTGCCACCAGAGGTACTAGCGGCTCCTACAATGAGCAGTTCTTC
>TRBJ2-3|NA|TRBV30|many
CAWGVAGEADTQYF
TGTGCCTGGGGTGTGGCAGGGGAGGCAGATACGCAGTATTTT
>TRBJ1-6|NA|TRBV20-1|NA
CSARDLQGHSPLHF
TGCAGTGCTAGAGATCTCCAGGGTCACTCACCCCTCCACTTT
>TRBJ1-1|NA|TRBV20-1|many
CSARDFGETEAFF
TGCAGTGCTAGAGATTTTGGGGAAACTGAAGCTTTCTTT
>TRBJ1-2|NA|TRBV9|few
CASSPRDGRGGYTF
TGTGCCAGCAGCCCCCGGGACGGGCGAGGAGGCTACACCTTC
>TRBJ2-3|NA|TRBV6-2/TRBV6-3|many
CASSYSEVDEQYF
TGTGCCAGCAGTTACTCTGAGGTCGATGAGCAGTATTTT
>TRBJ2-5|TRBD2|TRBV29-1|NA
CSVDTGTKYQETQYF
TGCAGCGTTGATACCGGGACTAAGTACCAAGAGACCCAGTACTTC
>TRBJ2-7|TRBD2|TRBV20-1|NA
CSARSTRTSGDYEQYF
TGCAGTGCTAGATCAACCCGGACTAGCGGGGATTACGAGCAGTACTTC
>TRBJ2-3|NA|TRBV24-1|few
CATSRALEVDTQYF
TGTGCCACCAGTAGGGCCCTGGAAGTAGATACGCAGTATTTT
>TRBJ2-7|NA|TRBV4-2|many
CASSQEGSYEQYF
TGTGCCAGCAGCCAAGAAGGAAGCTACGAGCAGTACTTC
>TRBJ2-2|TRBD1|TRBV6-2/TRBV6-3|few
CASSYWGTAQGSNTGELFF
TGTGCCAGCAGTTACTGGGGGACAGCACAGGGGAGTAACACCGGGGAGCTGTTTTTT
>TRBJ2-3|TRBD2|TRBV25-1|NA
CASSDAGGKDTQYF
TGTGCCAGCAGTGACGCGGGAGGCAAAGATACGCAGTATTTT